This TCR beta chain was documented in a study of T cell responses to AZD1222 COVID-19 vaccine. The table lists this clone with a count of one. Its antigen is not identified. Study outcomes and limitations: It was only after the peak T cell response that any repertoires were sampled. Spike-specific TCR breadth and depth both grew after two AZD1222 doses. Nearly half of the spike-specific TCRs reportedly recognize variant regions that carry no mutations.

This table comes from immunoSEQ multiplex PCR, and its TCRdb copy is limited to in-frame clones, with some not included. The repertoire consists of roughly 80,000 clones, with roughly 90% occurring once and the leading ten covering 4% to 5.5%. The CDR3 is 14 residues long. The V end lost 6 bases, the J end lost 1 base, and 16 bases lay between the germline ends. Germline assignment: CDR1 SQVTM and CDR2 ANQGSEA. V and J are TRBV29-1 and TRBJ2-7; a possible D gene is TRBD1 (6 bases). This receptor was obtained from an adult in good health. The sample here was peripheral blood, taken on day 0 of MenACWY control vaccination. The CDR3 DNA reads TGCAGCGTCCAACCGGGACAAGGATCCTACGAGCAGTACTTC. The encoded protein is CSVQPGQGSYEQYF.